These 20 T cell receptor beta chains were sequenced from one sample in a study of glioma-infiltrating T cells. The iRepertoire nested amplicon-rescue multiplex PCR amplified TCR alpha and beta CDR3s from RNA. TCRdb fed the multiplex PCR reads into MiXCR, producing one record per CDR3 protein. The sample shows over 140,000 distinct CDR3 sequences, roughly 43% of them seen only once. The material sequenced was glioma tissue, nonneoplastic brain tissue, or PBMCs (not recorded which). All receptors derive from a human donor with low-grade glioma or glioblastoma, undergoing nonglioma brain surgery, or in good health (not recorded which).

This rearrangement joins TRBV3-1 to TRBJ2-1; weak D call: TRBD2 (6 bases). This CDR3 has 12 residues. Trimming removed 7 bases from V and 4 bases from J, with 8 bases in between. Germline V gene sequence: CDR1 LGHDT, CDR2 YNNKEL (reference sequence). The CDR3 is CASKGLYNEQFF. The CDR3 nucleotides are TGTGCCAGCAAGGGACTGTACAATGAGCAGTTCTTC.

The chain recombines TRBV11-2 with TRBJ2-5, with D perhaps TRBD2 (6 bases). Trimming removed 4 bases from V and 3 bases from J, with 12 bases in between. From germline, CDR1 is SGHAT and CDR2 FQNNGV. The CDR3 loop spans 14 amino acids. As DNA, the CDR3 is TGTGCCAGCAGCTCCTGGGGAGGAGAAGAGACCCAGTACTTC. Translating gives CASSSWGGEETQYF.

The chain is built from TRBV5-1 and TRBJ1-2, with 7 positions matching TRBD1. V trimming: 3 bases; J trimming: 2 bases; junction bases outside the gene matches: 4. This CDR3 contains 14 residues. Per the germline V gene, CDR1 is SGHRS and CDR2 is YFSETQ. CDR3 DNA sequence: TGCGCCAGCAGCTGGGGGACAGAAAACTATGGCTACACCTTC. Residues: CASSWGTENYGYTF.

As to this clonotype: The junction departs from germline at one end; a sequencing error may be responsible. J is TRBJ2-6 and V is TRBV2; D possibly matches TRBD1 or TRBD2 (5 bases each). Germline CDR1 is SNHLY and CDR2 is FYNNEI. The CDR3 loop spans 14 amino acids. The CDR3 reads CATGLSSGAYVLTF. The CDR3 bases are TGTGCCACCGGACTGAGCTCTGGGGCCTACGTCCTGACTTTC.

This clonotype occurred a few times. This chain uses TRBV4-2 with TRBJ2-2; D call uncertain. The CDR3 length is 14 residues. Germline values: CDR1 LGHNA, CDR2 YNFKEQ. Trimming left V 4 bases short and J 3 bases short, with 9 bases between. CDR3 amino acids: CASSLDGHTGELFF. CDR3 DNA sequence: TGTGCCAGCAGCCTGGACGGCCACACCGGGGAGCTGTTTTTT.

The rearrangement joins TRBV28 to TRBJ2-3; D uncertain. The CDR3 sequence is 15 residues long. Trimming cost V 6 bases and J 2 bases, with 15 bases left between them. The germline CDR1 and CDR2 sequences are MDHEN and SYDVKM. The CDR3: CASSLSYESTDTQYF. CDR3 DNA: TGTGCCAGCAGCTTAAGTTACGAGTCCACAGATACGCAGTATTTT.

The rearrangement links TRBV7-9 to TRBJ2-7, with 7 positions matching TRBD1. The CDR3 totals 14 residues. Germline V gene sequence: CDR1 SEHNR, CDR2 FQNEAQ (reference sequence). The ends lost 5 bases at V and 2 bases at J; junction bases unmatched: 6. CDR3 amino acids: CASSTRQGPYEQYF. CDR3 DNA sequence: TGTGCCAGCAGCACCCGACAGGGACCCTACGAGCAGTACTTC.

This clonotype was picked up a small number of times. The gene calls are TRBV6-6 and TRBJ1-1, with no clear D. The CDR3 length is 14 residues. V was cut by 0 bases and J by 5 bases, with 10 bases left in between. Germline V gene sequence: CDR1 MNHNY, CDR2 SVGAGI (reference sequence). The CDR3 is CASSYSGVRTEAFF. CDR3 in DNA: TGTGCCAGCAGTTACTCGGGTGTAAGGACTGAAGCTTTCTTT.

Only a few counts were recorded for this clonotype. CDR3 residues: CASSDGLAGGNIQYF. In DNA form, the CDR3 reads TGTGCCAGCAGCGACGGACTAGCGGGGGGAAACATTCAGTACTTC. This sequence joins TRBV7-2 and TRBJ2-4; TRBD2 aligns across 14 bases. Unmatched junction bases numbered 3, after V lost 5 bases and J lost 6 bases. Germline CDR1 is SGHTA and CDR2 is FQGNSA. The CDR3 covers 15 residues.

This chain connects TRBV6-2 or TRBV6-3 to TRBJ1-1; weak D call: TRBD1 (5 bases). Germline loops: CDR1 MNHEY, CDR2 SVGEGT. V gave up 6 bases and J gave up 0 bases, with 11 bases separating them. CDR3 length: 14 amino acids. In DNA, the CDR3 is TGTGCCAGCAGACACAGGATCCTGAACACTGAAGCTTTCTTT. Encoded protein: CASRHRILNTEAFF.

This clonotype was counted ten times or more. The chain recombines TRBV27 with TRBJ1-1, with 9 bases identical to TRBD1. This CDR3 is 14 amino acids long. Losses at the gene ends were 2 bases for V and 6 bases for J; bases not matched to a gene: 4. Germline V CDR1 and CDR2: MNHEY, SMNVEV (reference sequence). This chain's CDR3 is CASSLRDRVSEAFF. The CDR3, as DNA: TGTGCCAGCAGTTTACGGGACAGGGTCTCTGAAGCTTTCTTT.

The chain combines TRBV20-1 with TRBJ2-3, with 7 bases lining up with TRBD2. Germline assignment: CDR1 DFQATT and CDR2 SNEGSKA (reference sequence). This CDR3 region has 15 residues. After removal of 3 bases from V and 3 bases from J, the junction contained 9 bases not matched to a gene. In DNA, the CDR3 is TGCAGTGCTAGCGGGGCGGGAGACGGGACAGATACGCAGTATTTT. Protein: CSASGAGDGTDTQYF.

This clonotype was observed at least ten times. V is TRBV15 and J is TRBJ1-1; D remains unclear. The germline CDR1 and CDR2 sequences are LNHNV and YYDKDF (reference sequence). The CDR3 extends over 13 amino acids. The V gene lost 8 bases and the J gene lost 6 bases, with 16 bases spanning the gap. In DNA form, the CDR3 reads TGTGCCACCGCCAAGGACCCTGACGCTGAAGCTTTCTTT. Translated, it gives CATAKDPDAEAFF. Supplemented by reference TRBV15 and TRBJ1-1, the full variable domain reads DAMVIQNPRYQVTQFGKPVTLSCSQTLNHNVMYWYQQKSSQAPKLLFHYYDKDFNNEADTPDNFQSRRPNTSFCFLDIRSPGLGDTAMYLCATAKDPDAEAFFGQGTRLTVV.

This clonotype was recorded a few times. V and J are TRBV4-1 and TRBJ1-2, with 9 bases aligning to TRBD1. The CDR3 covers 15 residues. The V gene's germline CDR1 is MGHRA and CDR2 YSYEKL. The J segment lost 2 bases and the V segment lost 4 bases, leaving 5 bases of the junction unmatched. The CDR3 DNA follows: TGCGCCAGCAGCCTCCGGACAGGGGAGAACTATGGCTACACCTTC. It specifies CASSLRTGENYGYTF.

The chain carries TRBV4-1 and TRBJ1-6, with 7 bases aligning to TRBD1. The J segment lost 7 bases and the V segment lost 4 bases, leaving 13 bases of the junction unmatched. This CDR3 is 17 amino acids long. The germline V gene has CDR1 MGHRA and CDR2 YSYEKL. The CDR3 sequence is CASSLPPTGTDNSPLHF. DNA of the CDR3: TGCGCCAGCAGCCTACCACCAACCGGGACAGACAATTCACCCCTCCACTTT.

Regarding this clonotype: A clone one base away is much larger, so this may be a read error. The chain employs TRBV6-1 and TRBJ1-1; no definite D call. The CDR3 runs to 15 residues. Germline V gene lookup returns CDR1 MNHNS and CDR2 SASEGT. The CDR3 reads CTSSEAAGGNTEAFF. In DNA, the CDR3 is TGTACCAGCAGTGAAGCGGCAGGAGGGAACACTGAAGCTTTCTTT.

This clonotype was seen only a few times. The CDR3 DNA follows: TGTGCCAGCAGGCGGTTTAACAATGAGCAGTTCTTC. Translated, it gives CASRRFNNEQFF. The V and J genes are TRBV6-1 and TRBJ2-1; D unclear. Germline V CDR1 and CDR2: MNHNS, SASEGT. V gave up 6 bases and J gave up 5 bases, with 8 bases separating them. There are 12 residues in the CDR3.

This chain connects TRBV4-1 to TRBJ1-2; D gene ambiguous. V was shortened by 0 bases and J by 7 bases, with 9 bases between the two germline ends. Germline CDR1 MGHRA, CDR2 YSYEKL. CDR3 length: 13 amino acids. The CDR3 protein is CASSQEIYGGYTF. The CDR3 DNA sequence: TGCGCCAGCAGCCAAGAGATTTACGGTGGCTACACCTTC.

The table lists this clonotype with a few counts. V usage is TRBV20-1 and J usage is TRBJ1-1, with D possibly being TRBD1 (6 bases). The germline CDR1 and CDR2 sequences are DFQATT and SNEGSKA (reference sequence). The CDR3 is made up of 14 amino acids. V lost 2 bases and J lost 3, with 13 bases in between. The CDR3 sequence is CSARRGAQDTEAFF. The CDR3 DNA reads TGCAGTGCTAGACGGGGGGCGCAGGACACTGAAGCTTTCTTT.

Comment on this clonotype: A much larger clone is a single base away; this may be a read error. Here the CDR3 omits its conserved ending phenylalanine or tryptophan, so a read error is the likely source. The rearrangement links TRBV27 to TRBJ1-1; weak D call: TRBD1 (5 bases). The ends were cut back, 3 bases at V and 1 base at J, with 6 bases in the middle. CDR3 length equals 13 residues. The V gene's germline CDR1 is MNHEY and CDR2 SMNVEV (reference sequence). As DNA, the CDR3 is TGTGCCAGCAGTTTCAGGGAGAACACTGAAGCTTTCTCT. It codes for CASSFRENTEAFS.